This T cell receptor (beta chain) appears in the sequencing data of a study of blood T cell repertoires in COVID-19. Study in general: PBMCs, B-cell-depleted T cells, or T cells were the source of the cDNA or gDNA that made up the material.

All enrollees were roughly 18 to 89 years old and from approximately 24 US areas. Participant reports of clinical history set cohort assignment. Per the original methods: Using reference gene primer amplification, nucleated cell counts were estimated. Libraries were prepared by immunoSEQ multiplex PCR; TCRdb keeps only in-frame clonotypes and omits some of them. The V and J calls and the clone size are those of that table, but D and trimming were determined from the DNA. This table holds approximately 240,000 clones, approximately 92% found once. The CDR3 is 15 residues long. Germline values: CDR1 SEHNR, CDR2 FQNEAQ (reference sequence). Trimming took 5 bases from V and 5 from J; bases not matched to a gene: 6.

The chain couples TRBV7-9 to TRBJ1-4, with 9 bases fitting TRBD1. The source material was PBMCs or T cells enriched from blood (not recorded which). This clonotype was obtained from a woman aged 18-35 years in a cohort exposed to, infected with or recovered from COVID-19 (not recorded which). The CDR3 coding sequence is TGTGCCAGCAGCCCGGGGACAGGGCGAAATGAAAAACTGTTTTTT. Translation: CASSPGTGRNEKLFF.